This T cell receptor (beta chain) emerged from a study of tumor and adjacent non-tumor tissue in lung cancer. Germline-derived CDR1 and CDR2 are SEHNR and FQNEAQ (reference sequence). This CDR3 region has 16 residues. RNA was extracted from bulk tissue without any cell sorting. This non-tumor lung sample came from over 3 cm beyond the tumor edge. Of note for this clonotype: This could be a read error, since a much larger clone is one nucleotide away.

The library came from three nested PCR rounds adapted from ARM-PCR protocols. Each CDR3 protein is one row after TCRdb ran MiXCR on the multiplex PCR reads. This sample has around 57,000 distinct CDR3 sequences, with around 61% found just once. The sequence was obtained from a man in his 70s with non-small cell lung cancer. The sequenced sample was distant non-tumor lung tissue. V gene TRBV7-9 combines with J gene TRBJ2-7; 9 bases map to TRBD2. The chain's CDR3 is CVSSLGWASGAYEQYF. In DNA, the CDR3 is TGTGTCAGCAGCTTAGGTTGGGCTAGCGGGGCATACGAGCAGTACTTC.